The text below deals with one T cell receptor (beta chain). Antigen specificity is unknown. Libraries were prepared by immunoSEQ multiplex PCR; TCRdb keeps only in-frame clonotypes and omits some of them. Among 150,000 to 250,000 clones listed, approximately 89% were seen once. Germline CDR1 KGHSH, CDR2 LQKENI. This CDR3 is 17 amino acids long. V was clipped by 5 bases and J by 3 bases, with 17 bases between them. The data belong to a study of T cell responses to AZD1222 COVID-19 vaccine. Findings and limits, study-wide: Regions 160-218 and 743-854 dominated among vaccine-associated CD4 TCRs spanning spike. White British donors predominated, females outnumbered males, and clonal diversity was possibly underestimated. The study sampled repertoires only after the peak T cell response. Recipients of two AZD1222 doses showed rising Spike-specific TCR breadth and depth.

The specimen comprised peripheral blood, sampled 28 days after the second AZD1222 dose. The clonotype was recovered from an adult who received the AZD1222 COVID-19 vaccine. The rearrangement links TRBV18 to TRBJ1-6, with D possibly TRBD1 on 5 matching bases. This CDR3 reads CASSVGARSGYNSPLHF. In DNA form, the CDR3 reads TGTGCCAGCTCAGTCGGGGCCAGGAGCGGCTATAATTCACCCCTCCACTTT. The whole variable domain, filled in from reference TRBV18 and TRBJ1-6, reads NAGVMQNPRHLVRRRGQEARLRCSPMKGHSHVYWYRQLPEEGLKFMVYLQKENIIDESGMPKERFSAEFPKEGPSILRIQQVVRGDSAAYFCASSVGARSGYNSPLHFGNGTRLTVT.